This T cell receptor beta chain was retrieved from a study of blood T cell repertoires in COVID-19. Background on the study: The United States, Italy and Spain were the sources of the acute and convalescent COVID-19 samples.

In the authors' workflow: Cell counts per sample came from amplifying reference gene primers. Profiled with immunoSEQ multiplex PCR; TCRdb holds only in-frame clones, not every one. The V and J calls and the clone size are those of that table, but D and trimming were determined from the DNA. The sample has a few hundred thousand clones; about nine tenths are singletons. The CDR3 length is 14 residues. Per germline, CDR1 MNHEY and CDR2 SVGAGI. V dropped 0 bases and J dropped 6; count of bases not matched to a gene: 4. All enrollees were roughly 18 to 89 years old and from roughly 22 US areas. The chain combines TRBV6-5 with TRBJ1-2, with TRBD1 matching 7 bases. This receptor was obtained from a woman in her forties or fifties who had been exposed to COVID-19. Input material: PBMCs or T cells enriched from blood (not recorded which). The CDR3 DNA sequence: TGTGCCAGCAGTTACTCGTCAGGGGGTGATGGCTACACCTTC. Its translation is CASSYSSGGDGYTF.